This T cell receptor (beta chain) was captured by sequencing in a study of T cell changes during pregnancy in multiple sclerosis. With V trimmed by 6 bases and J by 3 bases, 9 bases remained unmatched. CDR1 is MDHEN and CDR2 is SYDVKM in the germline V gene. The CDR3 contains 15 residues. Only in-frame clones appear in the TCRdb table, and some are missing; sequencing was by immunoSEQ multiplex PCR. Among tens of thousands of clones listed, about 90% were seen once. This TCR was sampled from a female donor in good health, enrolled as a control in a pregnancy study. The sequences come from peripheral blood, collected in the second trimester of pregnancy. The chain recombines TRBV28 with TRBJ2-7, with TRBD2 matching 9 bases. CDR3 nucleotides: TGTGCCAGCAGGTCCCCTAGCGGGGCAAGCTACGAGCAGTACTTC. This gives the protein CASRSPSGASYEQYF.